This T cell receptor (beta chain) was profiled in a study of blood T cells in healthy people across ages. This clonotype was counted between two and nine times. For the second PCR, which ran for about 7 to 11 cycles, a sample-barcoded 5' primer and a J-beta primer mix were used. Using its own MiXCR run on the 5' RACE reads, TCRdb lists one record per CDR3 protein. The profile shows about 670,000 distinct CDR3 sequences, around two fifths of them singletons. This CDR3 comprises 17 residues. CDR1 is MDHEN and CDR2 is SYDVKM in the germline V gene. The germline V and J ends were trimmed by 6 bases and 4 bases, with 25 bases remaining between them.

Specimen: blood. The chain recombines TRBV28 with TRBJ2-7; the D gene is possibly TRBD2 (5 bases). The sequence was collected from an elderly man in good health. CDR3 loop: CASSPPVLTERRYEQYF. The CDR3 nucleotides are TGTGCCAGCAGCCCTCCTGTGCTGACGGAGAGGAGGTACGAGCAGTACTTC. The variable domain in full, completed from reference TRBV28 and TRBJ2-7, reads DVKVTQSSRYLVKRTGEKVFLECVQDMDHENMFWYRQDPGLGLRLIYFSYDVKMKEKGDIPEGYSVSREKKERFSLILESASTNQTSMYLCASSPPVLTERRYEQYFGPGTRLTVT.